These 19 T cell receptor beta chains originate from one sample sequenced in a study of metastatic and nonmetastatic thyroid tumors (dated by TCRdb to about 2020). None of the patients had been given any treatment before thyroid surgery. Libraries were made using PCR. The listed sequencing device is Illumina HiSeq 4000. The public sequencing data were trimmed at Q25 with fastp and processed into clonotypes with MiXCR by TCRdb, which kept only in-frame beta chains. The sample table holds about 39,000 clones, of which about 12% were seen once. Approximately 8.7% of the sample lies in the top ten. Sequenced: blood. The origin of the receptors is a male donor with papillary thyroid cancer or a benign thyroid nodule (not recorded which). Some clones in this sample may be carry-over from other donors' samples.

This clone is medium-sized within its sample. The chain links TRBV6-1 to TRBJ2-7; D call uncertain. There are 15 residues in the CDR3. Trimming removed 7 bases at V and 4 bases at J, with 20 bases between. CDR1 and CDR2 (germline): MNHNS, SASEGT. The CDR3 region is CASTQGHGRRYEQYF. DNA for the CDR3: TGTGCCAGCACCCAAGGGCACGGACGGCGTTACGAGCAGTACTTC.

In this sample, this clone is hyperexpanded (1% or more). The chain couples TRBV19 to TRBJ2-7, with unresolved D. CDR3 length equals 14 residues. The V end lost 1 base, the J end lost 3 bases, and 10 bases lay between the germline ends. Looked up from germline, CDR1 is LNHDA and CDR2 is SQIVND (reference sequence). CDR3 amino acids: CASSIGGNGYEQYF. CDR3 coding DNA: TGTGCCAGTAGTATAGGGGGAAATGGCTACGAGCAGTACTTC.

This clone was seen at least ten times. The chain combines TRBV28 with TRBJ2-3; 10 bases agree with TRBD2. The V gene's germline CDR1 is MDHEN and CDR2 SYDVKM. The length of the CDR3 is 14 residues. V was pared by 5 bases and J by 5 bases, with 4 bases of the junction left unmatched. The chain's CDR3 is CASSPGTSEDTQYF. The CDR3 coding sequence is TGTGCCAGCAGTCCCGGGACTAGCGAAGATACGCAGTATTTT. Full variable domain (remainder filled in from reference TRBV28 and TRBJ2-3): DVKVTQSSRYLVKRTGEKVFLECVQDMDHENMFWYRQDPGLGLRLIYFSYDVKMKEKGDIPEGYSVSREKKERFSLILESASTNQTSMYLCASSPGTSEDTQYFGPGTRLTVL.

The sample holds a few counts of this clone. The rearrangement joins TRBV28 to TRBJ2-3; 7 bases are a match to TRBD2. Germline values: CDR1 MDHEN, CDR2 SYDVKM. Unmatched junction bases numbered 10, after V lost 1 base and J lost 12 bases. The CDR3 length is 14 residues. This CDR3 is CASSLSPSGDKQYF. The CDR3 nucleotides are TGTGCCAGCAGTTTATCTCCTAGCGGAGATAAACAGTATTTT.

At least ten counts were recorded for this clone. V gene TRBV29-1 combines with J gene TRBJ1-1; a weak D match, TRBD1 (5 bases). CDR1 SQVTM and CDR2 ANQGSEA come from the germline V gene. CDR3 length: 12 amino acids. Trimming took 4 bases from V and 5 from J, leaving 11 bases between them. In DNA, the CDR3 is TGCAGCGTTGGCTTGGAGGGGACTGAAGCTTTCTTT. As protein: CSVGLEGTEAFF.

This clone was recorded many times. The CDR3 protein is CASSLDLTLAANEQFF. The CDR3 nucleotides are TGTGCCAGCAGTTTGGATTTGACACTAGCTGCCAATGAGCAGTTCTTC. V usage is TRBV28 and J usage is TRBJ2-1; perhaps TRBD2 as D (6 bases). Germline CDR1 is MDHEN and CDR2 is SYDVKM. Trimming stripped 3 bases from V and 6 bases from J, with 18 bases between. The CDR3 loop spans 16 amino acids. Full variable domain (remainder filled in from reference TRBV28 and TRBJ2-1): DVKVTQSSRYLVKRTGEKVFLECVQDMDHENMFWYRQDPGLGLRLIYFSYDVKMKEKGDIPEGYSVSREKKERFSLILESASTNQTSMYLCASSLDLTLAANEQFFGPGTRLTVL.

This clone was observed many times. The chain combines TRBV4-1 with TRBJ1-1; 8 bases align to TRBD1. The CDR3 extends over 15 amino acids. Trimming removed 4 bases from V and 5 bases from J; junction bases left unmatched: 9. The germline V gene encodes CDR1 MGHRA and CDR2 YSYEKL. The CDR3 sequence: CASSLMDRAGTEAFF. Written as DNA, the CDR3 is TGCGCCAGCAGCCTGATGGACAGGGCCGGAACTGAAGCTTTCTTT.

This clone appeared many times. The V and J genes are TRBV12-3 or TRBV12-4 and TRBJ2-7; D unclear. The CDR3 covers 12 residues. Trimming took off 8 bases at V and 2 bases at J, with 10 bases between the two ends. The CDR3 nucleotides are TGTGCCAGCTCACTCAGACCCTACGAGCAGTACTTC. It specifies CASSLRPYEQYF.

This clone was counted at least ten times. This chain joins TRBV2 and TRBJ1-1; tentatively, D is TRBD1 (5 bases). The CDR3 totals 13 residues. The germline V and J ends were trimmed by 6 bases and 4 bases, with 12 bases remaining between them. CDR1 is SNHLY, CDR2 FYNNEI, per germline. CDR3 sequence: CASRAGHGTEAFF. CDR3 nucleotide sequence: TGTGCCAGCAGGGCAGGACACGGCACTGAAGCTTTCTTT.

About this clone: A read error may be the cause here, since a much bigger clone is one base away. Other DNA sequences in the same sample also yield this CDR3. This chain connects TRBV2 to TRBJ2-1; D call uncertain. The germline V gene has CDR1 SNHLY and CDR2 FYNNEI. The CDR3 is 13 residues long. In DNA, the CDR3 is TGCGCCAGCAAGGAGAATGGTATTGGTGAGCAGTTCTTC. As protein: CASKENGIGEQFF.

This clone was seen more than once but under ten times. A much larger clonotype is one base distant, so this may be a read error. The identical CDR3 is also encoded by other nucleotide sequences in the sample. The genes are TRBV5-6 and TRBJ2-7, with D perhaps assigned TRBD1 or TRBD2 (5 bases each). Germline V CDR1 and CDR2: SGHDT, YYEEEE. This CDR3 has 13 amino acids. The CDR3 reads CASSRDRIEEQYF. The CDR3 bases are TGTGCCAGCAGCCGGGACCGGATAGAAGAGCAGTACTTT. Together with reference TRBV5-6 and TRBJ2-7, the CDR3 gives the full variable domain: DAGVTQSPTHLIKTRGQQVTLRCSPKSGHDTVSWYQQALGQGPQFIFQYYEEEERQRGNFPDRFSGHQFPNYSSELNVNALLLGDSALYLCASSRDRIEEQYFGPGTRLTVT.

This clone was seen at least ten times. The rearrangement uses TRBV4-1 and TRBJ2-1; D not resolved. Germline V lookup: CDR1 MGHRA, CDR2 YSYEKL. The CDR3 sequence is 12 residues long. V shed 5 bases and J shed 9 bases, with 11 bases lying between them. CDR3 sequence (DNA): TGCGCCAGCAGCGAAACCAGCTTTGAGCAGTTCTTC. Protein sequence: CASSETSFEQFF.

In the case of this clone: A much bigger clone sits one base away, suggesting this may be a read error. This chain uses TRBV4-3 with TRBJ2-1; 13 bases align to TRBD2. Germline assignment: CDR1 LGHNA and CDR2 YSLEER. CDR3 length equals 17 residues. V lost 0 bases, J lost 7 bases, and 6 bases stayed unmatched. The CDR3: CASSQDSWTSGRNEQFF. In DNA, the CDR3 is TGCGCCAGCAGCCAAGATTCGTGGACTAGCGGGAGAAATGAGCAGTTCTTC.

The rearrangement uses TRBV27 and TRBJ2-5, with D possibly TRBD2 on 6 matching bases. Trimming cost V 7 bases and J 4 bases, with 19 bases left between them. Germline CDR1 is MNHEY and CDR2 is SMNVEV (reference sequence). The CDR3 runs to 15 residues. CDR3 DNA: TGTGCCAGCATTCAGGACGCCGGGGGACGAGAGACCCAGTACTTC. Translating gives CASIQDAGGRETQYF.

By share, this clone counts as medium-sized. The V call is TRBV28, the J call TRBJ2-7; tentatively, D is TRBD2 (5 bases). CDR3 length equals 15 residues. The V and J ends lost 7 bases and 3 bases respectively, with 19 bases between them. CDR1 MDHEN and CDR2 SYDVKM come from the germline V gene. The CDR3 DNA reads as TGTGCCAGCAATACCCCGGGAACTCCCCACTACGAGCAGTACTTC. Its translation is CASNTPGTPHYEQYF.

Many counts were recorded for this clone. The genes are TRBV7-2 and TRBJ1-6; a weak D match, TRBD1 (5 bases). Trimming took off 3 bases at V and 4 bases at J, with 10 bases between the two ends. This CDR3 is 15 amino acids long. Germline V gene lookup returns CDR1 SGHTA and CDR2 FQGNSA. CDR3 sequence (DNA): TGTGCCAGCAGCTTGAGGTGGGGGTATAATTCACCCCTCCACTTT. It yields the protein CASSLRWGYNSPLHF.

This clone was counted only a few times. The conserved closing phenylalanine or tryptophan is absent in this CDR3, likely reflecting a read error. The J gene is TRBJ2-7, the V gene TRBV20-1, with D possibly being TRBD1 (5 bases). The CDR3 contains 14 residues. Germline-derived CDR1 and CDR2 are DFQATT and SNEGSKA (reference sequence). Trimming shortened V by 5 bases and J by 0 bases, and 14 bases separated the two germline ends. CDR3 sequence: CSASRQPSSYEQYI. In DNA, the CDR3 is TGCAGTGCTTCAAGACAGCCTTCCTCCTACGAGCAGTACATC.

Many counts were recorded for this clone. V and J are TRBV20-1 and TRBJ2-3; no clear D. This CDR3 is built from 16 residues. Germline loops: CDR1 DFQATT, CDR2 SNEGSKA (reference sequence). V lost 5 bases and J lost 2, with 20 bases in between. The CDR3 loop is CSAGGSTAAPTDTQYF. The CDR3 DNA is TGCAGTGCTGGCGGTTCCACGGCCGCCCCCACAGATACGCAGTATTTT.

The chain combines TRBV5-4 with TRBJ2-7; the D gene is possibly TRBD1 (6 bases). CDR1 is SGHNT and CDR2 is YYREEE in the germline V gene (reference sequence). The V end lost 0 bases, the J end lost 5 bases, and 12 bases lay between the germline ends. CDR3 length equals 14 residues. The CDR3 reads CASSLATGNDEQYF. CDR3 coding DNA: TGTGCCAGCAGCTTGGCCACAGGGAACGACGAGCAGTACTTC.